The entry below describes one TCR beta chain. Cohorts were determined from participant-reported clinical history. The recovered donors of Cohort 3 showed two negative PCRs, clearance, or symptom resolution. The data derive from a study of blood T cell repertoires in COVID-19. Study details: PBMCs, B-cell-depleted T cells, or T cells provided the cDNA or gDNA that made up the material.

The CDR3 spans 12 residues. Germline CDR1 MRHNA, CDR2 SNTAGT. Trimming removed 2 bases from V and 5 bases from J, with 6 bases in between. Original handling: Nucleated cell counts were estimated from reference gene primer amplification. The repertoire was sequenced with immunoSEQ multiplex PCR; TCRdb's copy has only in-frame clones and lacks some. V, J and clone size were drawn from that table, and D and trimming were deduced from the DNA. The data contain a few hundred thousand clones, 87% of them seen just once; the ten biggest clones take up over 6%. This clonotype was obtained from a woman aged 40 to 50 who had recovered from COVID-19. Sequenced: PBMCs or T cells enriched from blood (not recorded which). The chain carries TRBV6-4 and TRBJ2-5; D is perhaps TRBD2 (5 bases). CDR3 sequence reads: CASSDGGETQYF. For the CDR3, the DNA is TGTGCCAGCAGTGACGGCGGGGAGACCCAGTACTTC.